This TCR beta chain emerged from a study of identical twins. Study-wide results and limits: When twins shared out-of-frame alpha sequences, those sequences had excess low generation probability. Model-predicted out-of-frame TCR alpha sharing fell below observed values in monozygotic twins. The abundant beta clonotypes from cord blood had fewer insertions, and memory repertoires had none of this.

Everyone who donated was a healthy Caucasian. Trimming left V 4 bases short and J 0 bases short, with 13 bases between. This CDR3 is 15 amino acids long. CDR1 is LGHNA, CDR2 YNFKEQ, per germline. TCRdb analysed the 5' RACE reads with MiXCR anew, one entry per CDR3 protein. The repertoire holds 450,000 or so distinct CDR3 sequences, with approximately 15% as singletons. This clonotype was seen ten or more times. What it recognizes is unknown. This sample also belongs to another study, concerning yellow fever vaccine responses in identical twins.

The rearrangement links TRBV4-2 to TRBJ2-7; D is perhaps TRBD2 (6 bases). The TCR originated in a woman under 30 in good health. Sequenced: CD4+ T cells sorted from blood. The CDR3 coding sequence is TGTGCCAGCAGCCTCGGGATAGCGGACTCCTACGAGCAGTACTTC. This translates into CASSLGIADSYEQYF.